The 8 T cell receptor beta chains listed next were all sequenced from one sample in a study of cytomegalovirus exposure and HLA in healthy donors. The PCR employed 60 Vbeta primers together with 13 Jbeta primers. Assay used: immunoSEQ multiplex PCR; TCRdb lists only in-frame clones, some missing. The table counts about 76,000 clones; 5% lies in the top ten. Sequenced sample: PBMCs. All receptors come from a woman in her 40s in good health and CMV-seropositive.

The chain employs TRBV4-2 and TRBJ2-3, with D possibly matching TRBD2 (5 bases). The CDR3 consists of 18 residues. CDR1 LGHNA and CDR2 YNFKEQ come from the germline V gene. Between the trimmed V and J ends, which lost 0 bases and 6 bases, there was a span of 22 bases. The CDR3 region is CASSQDRSDSLRSDTQYF. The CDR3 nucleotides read TGTGCCAGCAGCCAAGATAGGTCGGACTCCCTACGATCGGATACGCAGTATTTT.

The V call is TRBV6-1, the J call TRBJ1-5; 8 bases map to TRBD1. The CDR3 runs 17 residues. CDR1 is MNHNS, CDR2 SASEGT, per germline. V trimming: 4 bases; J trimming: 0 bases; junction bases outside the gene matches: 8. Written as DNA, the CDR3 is TGTGCCAGCAGTGCCTACCGTGGACAGGGTAGCAATCAGCCCCAGCATTTT. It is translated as CASSAYRGQGSNQPQHF.

CDR3 protein: CASSYSEGAHQYGYTF. The CDR3 region has the DNA TGTGCCAGCAGTTACTCGGAGGGGGCCCATCAATATGGCTACACCTTC. The chain links TRBV6-5 to TRBJ1-2; 7 nucleotides align to TRBD1. Germline lookup yields CDR1 MNHEY and CDR2 SVGAGI. Trimming cost V 0 bases and J 5 bases; bases outside gene matches: 9. The CDR3 runs to 16 residues.

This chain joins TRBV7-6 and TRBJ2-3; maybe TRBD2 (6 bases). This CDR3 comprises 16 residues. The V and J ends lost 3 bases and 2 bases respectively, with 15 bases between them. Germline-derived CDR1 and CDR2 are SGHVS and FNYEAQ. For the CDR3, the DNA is TGTGCCAGCAGCTTGGGGGTGGGAGGACCCACAGATACGCAGTATTTT. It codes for CASSLGVGGPTDTQYF.

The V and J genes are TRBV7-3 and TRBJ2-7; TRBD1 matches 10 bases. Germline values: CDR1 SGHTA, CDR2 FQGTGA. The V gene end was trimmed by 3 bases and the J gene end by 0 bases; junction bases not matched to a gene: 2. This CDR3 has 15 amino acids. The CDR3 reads CASSFGTGASYEQYF. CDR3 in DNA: TGTGCCAGCAGCTTTGGGACAGGGGCCTCCTACGAGCAGTACTTC.

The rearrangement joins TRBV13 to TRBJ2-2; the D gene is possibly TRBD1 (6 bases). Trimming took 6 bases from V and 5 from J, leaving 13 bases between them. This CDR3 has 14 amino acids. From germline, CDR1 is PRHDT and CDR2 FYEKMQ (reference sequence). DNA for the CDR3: TGTGCCAGCAGAACAGGGTTTAGGACCGGGGAGCTGTTTTTT. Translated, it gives CASRTGFRTGELFF. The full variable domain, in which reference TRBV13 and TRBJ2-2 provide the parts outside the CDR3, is AAGVIQSPRHLIKEKRETATLKCYPIPRHDTVYWYQQGPGQDPQFLISFYEKMQSDKGSIPDRFSAQQFSDYHSELNMSSLELGDSALYFCASRTGFRTGELFFGEGSRLTVL.

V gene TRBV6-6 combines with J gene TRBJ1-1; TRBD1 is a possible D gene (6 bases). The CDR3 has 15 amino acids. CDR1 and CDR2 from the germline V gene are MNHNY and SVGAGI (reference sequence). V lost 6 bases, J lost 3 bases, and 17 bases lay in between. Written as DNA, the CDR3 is TGTGCCAGCAGCTTCCGGGGGGGGCGGGACACTGAAGCTTTCTTT. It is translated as CASSFRGGRDTEAFF.

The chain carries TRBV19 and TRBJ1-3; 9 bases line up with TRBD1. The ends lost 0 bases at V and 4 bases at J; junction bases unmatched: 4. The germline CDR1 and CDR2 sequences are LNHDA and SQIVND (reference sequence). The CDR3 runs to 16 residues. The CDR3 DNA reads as TGTGCCAGTAGTATAGAGGCGGGGACAGGGGGAAACACCATATATTTT. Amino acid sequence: CASSIEAGTGGNTIYF.